The sequence of this TCR beta chain was determined in a study of blood T cell repertoires in COVID-19 (dated by TCRdb to 2018 to 2021). For the study in its entirety: The collaborator samples originated in the United States, Italy and Spain and spanned the acute and convalescent phases of COVID-19. The prospective study material was composed of cDNA or gDNA derived from T cells, B-cell-depleted T cells, or PBMCs. The dataset comprised deeply sampled blood TCRbeta repertoires from subjects exposed to, actively infected with, or recovered from COVID-19. The repertoires were released in a freely available public database meant as a resource for research on the immune response to SARS-CoV-2. Samples came from the ongoing ImmuneRACE study (first 160 participants) plus 1,254 subjects from 6 global collaborators. The sample metadata nearly always contained a de-identified subject ID, COVID-19 status, age in years and sex. Where available, HLA class I and class II types were taken from metadata supplied by the sample provider and were not determined by assay-based typing. Points the paper makes about the study in general: The quantity of clinical and demographic metadata differed by source and by participant and was supplied without curation.

The CDR3 contains 15 residues, cysteine and phenylalanine counted. This entry keeps only the CDR3 DNA: 45 bases, framed from base 1. CDR1 LGHNT and CDR2 FRNRAP are derived from the germline V gene. After removal of 1 base from V and 7 bases from J, the junction retains 9 bases not matched to a gene. Each collaborating institution followed its own protocols to collect whole blood in K2EDTA tubes. Collaborator samples were shipped for TCRbeta analysis as frozen whole blood, isolated PBMCs, or DNA extracted from either sample type. The table lists this clone with a count of one. Its antigen remains unidentified. No clone much larger than this one lies a single base away; base qualities are absent. The immunoSEQ Assay, a bias-controlled multiplex PCR, was used to amplify TCRbeta CDR3 regions from genomic DNA. The authors processed their data as follows. The number of nucleated cells in each sample was estimated from the amplification of reference gene primers within the assay. Sequence reads were collapsed and filtered to measure the absolute abundance of every unique TCRbeta CDR3 rearrangement. Productive Simpson clonality was computed per sample as the square root of Simpson's diversity index over productive rearrangements. TCRdb provides this immuneACCESS table in a form limited to in-frame rearrangements. Some clones are lacking; in checked studies, under half of them reflect an unresolved V gene, and why the rest are absent is not known. V, J and clone size are those of that table, while D and trimming were read from the DNA. For this sample the table gives around 620,000 clones, of which over 80% were detected only once. 0.2% to 0.3% of the sample is taken by the ten largest.

The sample was peripheral blood. This TCR came from a woman aged 18-29 years with acute or convalescent COVID-19. Recombination joined TRBV12-5 with TRBJ1-2, and TRBD1 aligns with 7 junction nucleotides. The CDR3 amino acid sequence is: CASGLEWVGGPGYTF. DNA sequence: TGTGCTAGTGGTTTGGAATGGGTAGGGGGCCCTGGCTACACCTTC.